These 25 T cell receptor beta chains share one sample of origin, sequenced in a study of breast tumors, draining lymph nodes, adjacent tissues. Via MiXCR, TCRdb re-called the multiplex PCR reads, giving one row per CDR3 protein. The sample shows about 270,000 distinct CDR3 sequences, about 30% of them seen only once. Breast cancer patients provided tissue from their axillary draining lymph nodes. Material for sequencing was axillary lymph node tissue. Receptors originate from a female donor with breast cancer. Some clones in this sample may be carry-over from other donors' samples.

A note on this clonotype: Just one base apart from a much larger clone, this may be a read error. CDR3 nucleotide sequence: TGTGCCAGCAGTTACTCAGGGAAGGGCAGCGAGGGTGGCTACACCTTC. It codes for CASSYSGKGSEGGYTF. This chain joins TRBV6-5 and TRBJ1-2, with D unclear. This CDR3 contains 16 residues. Germline V gene lookup returns CDR1 MNHEY and CDR2 SVGAGI. Trimming shortened V by 0 bases and J by 7 bases, and 18 bases separated the two germline ends.

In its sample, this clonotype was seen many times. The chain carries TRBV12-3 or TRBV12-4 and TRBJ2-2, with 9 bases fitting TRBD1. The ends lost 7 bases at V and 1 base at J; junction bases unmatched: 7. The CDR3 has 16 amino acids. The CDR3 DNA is TGTGCCAGCACCTTAGGACAGGGGTGGAACACCGGGGAGCTGTTTTTT. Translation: CASTLGQGWNTGELFF.

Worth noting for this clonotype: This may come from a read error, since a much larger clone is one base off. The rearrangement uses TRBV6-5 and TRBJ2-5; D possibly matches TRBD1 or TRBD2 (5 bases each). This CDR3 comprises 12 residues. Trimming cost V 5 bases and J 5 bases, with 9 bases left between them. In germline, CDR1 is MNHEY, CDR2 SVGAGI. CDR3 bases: TGTGCCAGCAGTCGGGGCGGGGAGACCCAGTACTTC. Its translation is CASSRGGETQYF.

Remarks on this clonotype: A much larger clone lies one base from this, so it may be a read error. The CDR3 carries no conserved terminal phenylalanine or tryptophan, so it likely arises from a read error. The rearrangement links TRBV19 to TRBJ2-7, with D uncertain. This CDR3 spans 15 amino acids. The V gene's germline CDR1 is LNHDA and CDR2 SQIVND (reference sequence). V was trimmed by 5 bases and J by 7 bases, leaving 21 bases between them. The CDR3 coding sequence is TGTGCCAGTAGTGCATCCCTTGGTGCCGTGGTAGAGCAGTACCTC. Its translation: CASSASLGAVVEQYL.

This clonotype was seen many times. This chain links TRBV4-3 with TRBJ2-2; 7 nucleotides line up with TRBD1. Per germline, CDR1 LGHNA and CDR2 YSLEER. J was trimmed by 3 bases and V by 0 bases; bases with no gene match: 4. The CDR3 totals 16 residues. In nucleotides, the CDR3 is TGCGCCAGCAGCCAAGACCTAGGGGGCGACACCGGGGAGCTGTTTTTT. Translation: CASSQDLGGDTGELFF.

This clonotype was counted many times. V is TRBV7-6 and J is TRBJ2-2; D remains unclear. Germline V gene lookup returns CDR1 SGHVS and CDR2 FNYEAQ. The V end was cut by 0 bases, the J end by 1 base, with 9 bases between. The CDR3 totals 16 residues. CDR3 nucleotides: TGTGCCAGCAGCTTAGCTGTTTCGGTGAACACCGGGGAGCTGTTTTTT. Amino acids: CASSLAVSVNTGELFF.

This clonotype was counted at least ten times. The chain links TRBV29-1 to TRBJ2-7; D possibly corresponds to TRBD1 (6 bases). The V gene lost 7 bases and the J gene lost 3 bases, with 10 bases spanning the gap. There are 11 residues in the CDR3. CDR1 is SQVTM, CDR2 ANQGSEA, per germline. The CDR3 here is CSAQDSYEQYF. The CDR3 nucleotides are TGCAGCGCCCAGGACAGCTACGAGCAGTACTTC.

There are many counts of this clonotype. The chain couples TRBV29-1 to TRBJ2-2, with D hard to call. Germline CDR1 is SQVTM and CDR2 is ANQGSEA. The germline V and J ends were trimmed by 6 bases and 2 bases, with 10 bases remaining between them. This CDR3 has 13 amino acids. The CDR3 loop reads CSVHEINTGELFF. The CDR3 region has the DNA TGCAGCGTCCACGAGATAAACACCGGGGAGCTGTTTTTT.

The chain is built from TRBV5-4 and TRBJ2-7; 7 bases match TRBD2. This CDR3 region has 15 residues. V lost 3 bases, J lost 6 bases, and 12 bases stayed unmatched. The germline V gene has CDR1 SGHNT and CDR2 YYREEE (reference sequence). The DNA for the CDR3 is TGTGCCAGCAGCTCTCTAGCGGCAGCTTTTTCCGAGCAGTACTTC. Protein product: CASSSLAAAFSEQYF. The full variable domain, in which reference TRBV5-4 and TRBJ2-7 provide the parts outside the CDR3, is ETGVTQSPTHLIKTRGQQVTLRCSSQSGHNTVSWYQQALGQGPQFIFQYYREEENGRGNFPPRFSGLQFPNYSSELNVNALELDDSALYLCASSSLAAAFSEQYFGPGTRLTVT.

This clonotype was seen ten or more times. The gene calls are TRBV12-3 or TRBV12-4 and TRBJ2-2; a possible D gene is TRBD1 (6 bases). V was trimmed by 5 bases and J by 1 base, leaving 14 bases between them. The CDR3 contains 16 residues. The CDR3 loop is CASSPLYRENTGELFF. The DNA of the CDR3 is TGTGCCAGCAGTCCCCTTTACAGGGAGAACACCGGGGAGCTGTTTTTT.

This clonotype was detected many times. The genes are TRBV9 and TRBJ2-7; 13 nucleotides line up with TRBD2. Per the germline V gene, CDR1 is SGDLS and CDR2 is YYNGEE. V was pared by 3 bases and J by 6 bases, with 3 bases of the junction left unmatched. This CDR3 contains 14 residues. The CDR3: CASSEGLAGVEQYF. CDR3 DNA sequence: TGTGCCAGCAGCGAAGGACTAGCGGGAGTCGAGCAGTACTTC.

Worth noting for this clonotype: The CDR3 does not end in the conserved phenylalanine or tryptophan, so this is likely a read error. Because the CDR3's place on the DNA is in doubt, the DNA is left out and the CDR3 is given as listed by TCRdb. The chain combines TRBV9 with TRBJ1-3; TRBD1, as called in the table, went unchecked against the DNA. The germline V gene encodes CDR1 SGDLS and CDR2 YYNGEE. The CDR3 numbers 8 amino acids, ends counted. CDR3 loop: CASSEGQA.

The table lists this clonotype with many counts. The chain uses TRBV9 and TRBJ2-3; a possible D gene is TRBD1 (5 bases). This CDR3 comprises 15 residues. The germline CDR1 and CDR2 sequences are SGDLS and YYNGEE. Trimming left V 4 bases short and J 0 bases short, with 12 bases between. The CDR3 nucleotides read TGTGCCAGCAGCCCCTGGGGCGGTAGCACAGATACGCAGTATTTT. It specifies CASSPWGGSTDTQYF.

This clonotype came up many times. For the CDR3, the DNA is TGCAGTGCTAAACGGGACAGGGGAAACTATGGCTACACCTTC. Protein: CSAKRDRGNYGYTF. V is TRBV20-1 and J is TRBJ1-2, with TRBD1 identical over 10 bases. Per germline, CDR1 DFQATT and CDR2 SNEGSKA (reference sequence). V shed 4 bases, J shed 2 bases, and the junction held 4 bases outside the gene matches. The CDR3 has 14 amino acids.

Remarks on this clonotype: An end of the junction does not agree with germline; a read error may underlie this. As DNA, the CDR3 is TGTGCCAGCAGTCACTCAGGGGGGGGGGCCGGCTACACCTTC. Amino acid sequence: CASSHSGGGAGYTF. V and J are TRBV6-5 and TRBJ1-2; 7 nucleotides match TRBD1. Germline CDR1 is MNHEY and CDR2 is SVGAGI. The CDR3 sequence is 14 residues long.

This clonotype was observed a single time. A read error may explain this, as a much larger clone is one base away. The CDR3 DNA is TGCAGTGCTAGAGATCGAAGGGGGGGTTCCCAAGAGACCCAGTACTTC. Amino acids: CSARDRRGGSQETQYF. This chain uses TRBV20-1 with TRBJ2-5, with a weak D call TRBD2 (7 bases). The germline V and J ends were trimmed by 0 bases and 1 base, with 15 bases remaining between them. Germline CDR1 and CDR2: DFQATT and SNEGSKA (reference sequence). The length of the CDR3 is 16 residues.

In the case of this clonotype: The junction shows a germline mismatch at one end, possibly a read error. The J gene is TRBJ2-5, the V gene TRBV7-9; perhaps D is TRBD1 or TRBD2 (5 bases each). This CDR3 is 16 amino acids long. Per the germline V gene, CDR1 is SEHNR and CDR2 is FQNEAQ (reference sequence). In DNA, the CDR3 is TGTACCAGCAGCCCCGGGACGCCGGGCGGCTGGGAGACCCAGTACTTC. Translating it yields CTSSPGTPGGWETQYF.

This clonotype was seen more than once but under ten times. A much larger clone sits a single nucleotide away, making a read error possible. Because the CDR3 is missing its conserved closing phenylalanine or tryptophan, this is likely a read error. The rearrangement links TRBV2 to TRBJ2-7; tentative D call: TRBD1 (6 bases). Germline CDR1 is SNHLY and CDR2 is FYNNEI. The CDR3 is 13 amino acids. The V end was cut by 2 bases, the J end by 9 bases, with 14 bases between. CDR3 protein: CASSEQGLNTQYL. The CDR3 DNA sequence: TGTGCCAGCAGTGAACAGGGGCTTAATACGCAGTACCTC.

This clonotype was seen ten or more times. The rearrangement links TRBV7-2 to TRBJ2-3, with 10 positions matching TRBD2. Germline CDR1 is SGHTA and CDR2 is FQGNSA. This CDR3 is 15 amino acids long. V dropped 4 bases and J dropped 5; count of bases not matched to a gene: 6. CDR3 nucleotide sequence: TGTGCCAGCAGCTCAAGCGGGAGGGCCGTAGATACGCAGTATTTT. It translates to CASSSSGRAVDTQYF.

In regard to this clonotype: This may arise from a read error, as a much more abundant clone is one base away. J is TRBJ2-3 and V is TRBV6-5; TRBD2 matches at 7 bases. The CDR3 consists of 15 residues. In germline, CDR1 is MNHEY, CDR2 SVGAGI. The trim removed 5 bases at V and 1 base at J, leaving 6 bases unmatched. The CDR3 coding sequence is TGTGCCAGCAGTGACCGGCTAGCGGGCACAGATACGCAGTATTTT. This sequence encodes CASSDRLAGTDTQYF.

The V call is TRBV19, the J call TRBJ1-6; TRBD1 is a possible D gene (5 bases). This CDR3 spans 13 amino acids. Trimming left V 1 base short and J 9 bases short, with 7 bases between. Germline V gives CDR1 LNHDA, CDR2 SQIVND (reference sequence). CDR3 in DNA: TGTGCCAGTAGTATAGCAGGGAGTTCACCCCTCCACTTT. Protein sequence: CASSIAGSSPLHF.

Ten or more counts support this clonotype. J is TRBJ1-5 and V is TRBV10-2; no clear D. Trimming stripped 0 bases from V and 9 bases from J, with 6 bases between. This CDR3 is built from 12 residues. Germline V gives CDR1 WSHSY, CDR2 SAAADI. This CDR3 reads CASSESGPPQHF. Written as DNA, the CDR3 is TGCGCCAGCAGTGAGTCCGGACCGCCCCAGCATTTT.

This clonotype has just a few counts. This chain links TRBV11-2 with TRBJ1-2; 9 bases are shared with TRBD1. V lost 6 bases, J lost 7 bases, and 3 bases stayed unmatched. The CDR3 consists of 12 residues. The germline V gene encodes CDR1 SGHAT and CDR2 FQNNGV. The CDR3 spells CASRPGQGGYTF. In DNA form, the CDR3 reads TGTGCCAGCAGGCCGGGACAGGGTGGCTACACCTTC.

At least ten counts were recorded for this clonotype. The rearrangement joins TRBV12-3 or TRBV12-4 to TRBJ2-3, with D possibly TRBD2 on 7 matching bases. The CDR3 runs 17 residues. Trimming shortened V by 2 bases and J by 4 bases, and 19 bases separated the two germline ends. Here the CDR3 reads CASSLYGGRVIPDTQYF. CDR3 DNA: TGTGCCAGCAGTTTATACGGGGGGCGCGTTATTCCAGATACGCAGTATTTT.

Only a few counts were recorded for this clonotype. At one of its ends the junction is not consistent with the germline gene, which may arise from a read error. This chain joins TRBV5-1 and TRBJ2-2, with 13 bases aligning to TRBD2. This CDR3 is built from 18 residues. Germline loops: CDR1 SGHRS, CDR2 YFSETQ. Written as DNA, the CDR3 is TGCGCCAGCAGCTTGGGACTAGCGGGAGGATCGAACGCCGGGGAGCTATTTTTT. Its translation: CASSLGLAGGSNAGELFF.